These T cell receptor beta chains were read from a single sample in a study of T cell repertoires in cytomegalovirus infection. A single record per CDR3 protein comes from TCRdb applying MiXCR to the reads. Counted here are approximately 500,000 distinct CDR3 sequences, 26% occurring once; the ten biggest clones make up roughly 13%. The sequenced sample consisted of PBMCs. The receptors were sampled from a human donor in good health (CMV status not recorded). Some clones in this sample may be carry-over from other donors' samples. Both conserved end residues are part of each CDR3. The order of the fields is V gene, clone size, J gene, D gene, CDR3 DNA, CDR3 protein. D genes are given only for firm matches. Clone size, where shown, is once, few, many, or a class for clones that have expanded.

>TRBV5-4|-|TRBJ2-5|-
TGTGCCTCTGGGACTCCGACGGGAGAGACCCAGTACTTC
CASGTPTGETQYF
>TRBV7-8|-|TRBJ1-5|TRBD1
TGTGCCAGCAGCTTGTGGGGAAGGGAACAAGGGGGCATGCAGCCCCAGCATTTT
CASSLWGREQGGMQPQHF
>TRBV29-1|many|TRBJ2-4|-
TGCAGCGTTGAAGAGGGGGCGAGCGGGTTTTACAAAAACATTCAGTACTTC
CSVEEGASGFYKNIQYF
>TRBV6-2/TRBV6-3|-|TRBJ2-2|-
TGTGCCAGCGGCGGGGAAACGGGAATAGTTGGTTGGGCCGCCGGGGAGCTGTTTTTT
CASGGETGIVGWAAGELFF
>TRBV5-1|few|TRBJ2-3|TRBD2
TGCGCCAGCAGCGCGGAGACTAGCGCGCAGTATTTT
CASSAETSAQYF
>TRBV12-3/TRBV12-4|-|TRBJ1-1|-
TGTGCCAGCAGCTATACACAGAACACTGAAGCTTTCTTT
CASSYTQNTEAFF
>TRBV7-2|many|TRBJ2-7|-
TGTGCCAGCAGCTTAGGATGGGGAGTTTACGAGCAGTACTTC
CASSLGWGVYEQYF
>TRBV6-2/TRBV6-3|many|TRBJ2-2|TRBD1
TGTGCCAGCAGCCCGGGACAGGGCCTCACCGGGGAGCTGTTTTTT
CASSPGQGLTGELFF
>TRBV12-3/TRBV12-4|once|TRBJ2-7|TRBD1
TGTGCCAGCAGCCCGGGACAGGGGATGCTCGGGCAGTACTTC
CASSPGQGMLGQYF
>TRBV15|many|TRBJ1-5|TRBD1
TGTGCCACCAGCAACGGACAGGAAAATAGCAATCAGCCCCAGCATTTT
CATSNGQENSNQPQHF
>TRBV7-2|many|TRBJ2-3|TRBD2
TGTGCCAGCAGCTTACTAGCGGGAGTAGATACGCAGTATTTT
CASSLLAGVDTQYF
>TRBV19|-|TRBJ2-6|-
TGTGCCAGTAGCAGGGGGGCGTCTGGGGCCAACGTCCTGACTTTC
CASSRGASGANVLTF
>TRBV5-1|-|TRBJ2-5|TRBD2
TGCGCCAGCAGCTTGGCCCCGGGAGGGGAGACCCAGTACTTC
CASSLAPGGETQYF
>TRBV28|few|TRBJ1-4|-
TGTGCCAGCAGTTTTATGGCTGCAACTAATGAAAAACTGTTTTTT
CASSFMAATNEKLFF
>TRBV27|few|TRBJ1-5|-
TGTGCCAGCAGTTTATCGAGCCTGGTCGCCCTGGAGAGCGGCTTTAATCAGCCCCAGCATTTT
CASSLSSLVALESGFNQPQHF
>TRBV7-8|many|TRBJ1-1|TRBD1
TGTGCCAGCAGCCCAGGGGGCGGTGGTACTGAAGCTTTCTTT
CASSPGGGGTEAFF
>TRBV7-8|many|TRBJ2-7|-
TGTGCCAGCAGCCCCCTAGGAAGGGAAAACGAGCAGTACTTC
CASSPLGRENEQYF
>TRBV2|-|TRBJ2-3|TRBD2
TGTGCCAGCAGAGACGGACTAGCGGGAGTTTCTACGCAGTATTTT
CASRDGLAGVSTQYF
>TRBV12-5|-|TRBJ2-3|-
TGTGCTAGTGGTTTGACAGGGACTAGCACAGATACGCAGTATTTT
CASGLTGTSTDTQYF
>TRBV4-3|-|TRBJ1-1|-
TGCGCCAGCAGCCAAGAATGGCCGTTTCAGAACACTGAAGCTTTCTTT
CASSQEWPFQNTEAFF
>TRBV7-9|-|TRBJ2-3|TRBD2
TGTGCCAGCAGCGTAAGCGGGAGTGTCCCAGATACGCAGTATTTT
CASSVSGSVPDTQYF
>TRBV2|few|TRBJ2-2|-
TGTGCCAGCAGGGAAACTAGGGACACCGGGGAGCTGTTTTTT
CASRETRDTGELFF
>TRBV7-2|-|TRBJ1-3|TRBD1
TGTGCCAGCAGCTTCTTTGGGACAGGGAGAAACACCATATATTTT
CASSFFGTGRNTIYF
>TRBV7-2|many|TRBJ2-1|TRBD2
TGTGCCAGCATGGCTAGCGGGAGCACATCCTACAATGAGCAGTTCTTC
CASMASGSTSYNEQFF
>TRBV12-3/TRBV12-4|-|TRBJ1-5|-
TGTGCCAGCAGCCAAGGGGTGCAGCCCCAGCATTTT
CASSQGVQPQHF
>TRBV7-8|many|TRBJ1-6|-
TGTGCCAGCAGCTTGGGGGGAGTAGGATCACCCCTCCACTTT
CASSLGGVGSPLHF
>TRBV19|-|TRBJ1-5|-
TGTGCCAGTAGTATTGAGAGGGGACGGGTCAATCAGCCCCAGCATTTT
CASSIERGRVNQPQHF
>TRBV12-3/TRBV12-4|-|TRBJ1-1|-
TGTGCCAGCAGTCCCAGGATTTGGGCGGAGAGAATTGAAGCTTTCTTT
CASSPRIWAERIEAFF
>TRBV11-1|-|TRBJ2-1|TRBD1
TGTGCCAGCAGAGACGGGACAGGGAACAATGAGCAGTTCTTC
CASRDGTGNNEQFF
>TRBV7-2|many|TRBJ1-5|-
TGTGCCAGCAGCTTAGATTCCCAGCCCCAGCATTTT
CASSLDSQPQHF
>TRBV15|few|TRBJ2-7|-
TGTGCCACCAGCCGCGAGACTGCCTACGAGCAGTACTTC
CATSRETAYEQYF
>TRBV5-4|-|TRBJ1-6|-
TGTGCCAGCAGCCGTCAGGGGACTAATTCACCCCTCCACTTT
CASSRQGTNSPLHF
>TRBV6-8|-|TRBJ1-1|-
TGTGCCAGCAGTTACTCAGACCGGGGAGGCGATTTT
CASSYSDRGGDF
>TRBV20-1|-|TRBJ1-5|-
TGCAGTGCTAGAGTACGGGGGCTGTATCAGCCCCAGCATTTT
CSARVRGLYQPQHF
>TRBV19|-|TRBJ2-6|-
TGTGCCAGTAGTCCGCACTGGACAGTCCACTCTGGGGCCAACGTCCTGACTTTC
CASSPHWTVHSGANVLTF
>TRBV7-6|few|TRBJ2-1|-
TGTGCCAGCAGCGAAACAGGGTTCTCCTACAATGAGCAGTTCTTC
CASSETGFSYNEQFF
>TRBV20-1|-|TRBJ1-1|-
TGCAGAGCCCCAGAGGGTCAAGACACTGAAGCTTTCTTT
CRAPEGQDTEAFF
>TRBV2|few|TRBJ1-5|-
TGTGCCAGCAGTGCCCAACTAAATCAGCCCCAGCATTTT
CASSAQLNQPQHF
>TRBV29-1|-|TRBJ2-3|-
TGCAGCTACTTCGGGGAGGCATCTAGCACAGATACGCAGTATTTT
CSYFGEASSTDTQYF
>TRBV7-6|-|TRBJ2-7|TRBD2
TGTGCCAGCAGCCCAAGGACTAGCGGCAAATACGAGCAGTACTTC
CASSPRTSGKYEQYF
>TRBV6-1|once|TRBJ1-1|-
TGTGCCAGCAAGGTCGGTCAGTACTCCGCGGCTTTCTTT
CASKVGQYSAAFF
>TRBV27|-|TRBJ1-1|TRBD1
TGTGCCAGCAGTTTTCGACAGGGATTTCTTCGGGGAGCTTTCTTT
CASSFRQGFLRGAFF
>TRBV7-2|-|TRBJ2-2|-
TGTGCCAGCAGCTTGTTCCAAAGGGGCCCCGGGGAGCTGTTTTTT
CASSLFQRGPGELFF
>TRBV10-3|-|TRBJ2-7|-
TGTGCCATCAGTGATGAAGGATACGAGCAGTACTTC
CAISDEGYEQYF
>TRBV7-9|-|TRBJ1-2|TRBD1
TGTGCCAGCAGCTACTCAGGGGGCGTAAAGTCCTATGGCTACACCTTC
CASSYSGGVKSYGYTF
>TRBV19|-|TRBJ1-2|-
TGTGCCAGTAGTATCCACCGGGACCGAGCTAGGTATGGCTACACCTTC
CASSIHRDRARYGYTF
>TRBV2|-|TRBJ2-2|TRBD1
TGTGCCAGCAGCGCCACCGGGACAGGGTTTCCCGGGGAGCTGTTTTTT
CASSATGTGFPGELFF